This T cell receptor (beta chain) is from a study of blood T cell repertoires in COVID-19. The wider study: Acute and convalescent COVID-19 specimens originated in the United States, Italy and Spain. Nucleic acid was either cDNA or gDNA, and it came from T cells, B-cell-depleted T cells, or PBMCs.

Enrollment of patients from Seattle took place during active infection, with longitudinal follow-up. As handled by the study authors: For nucleated cells, counts were estimated from reference gene primer amplification. Repertoires were generated with immunoSEQ multiplex PCR, while TCRdb's copy carries only in-frame clones and drops some. D and trimming were read from the DNA, whereas the V and J calls and clone size are those reported in that table. The sample lists fewer than 400,000 clones; around 90% were seen once. V was cut by 1 base and J by 3 bases, with 5 bases left in between. Germline CDR1 SGHNT, CDR2 YENEEA. This CDR3 region has 13 residues.

This TCR came from a young woman with COVID-19, enrolled during active disease. The material sequenced was peripheral blood. The gene calls are TRBV11-3 and TRBJ2-3; unclear D gene. The CDR3 here is CASSLVMTDTQYF. CDR3 DNA sequence: TGTGCCAGCAGCTTAGTTATGACAGATACGCAGTATTTT.